This entry features one T cell receptor (beta chain) sequence. The data are from a study of Ad26.COV2.S vaccination and SARS-CoV-2 variants. At the level of the study: In the study, Ad26.COV2.S was injected intramuscularly once, or twice 56 days apart.

Germline CDR1 reads SGHRS; CDR2 reads YFSETQ. The length of the CDR3 is 15 residues. V was cut by 1 base and J by 0 bases, with 9 bases left in between. Treatment defined: over 15 received Ad26.COV2.S at low or high dose, single or two shots; roughly five received placebo; per-sample allocation not given. Sampling was done on day 63 after the first vaccine or placebo injection. The data were produced by immunoSEQ multiplex PCR, yet TCRdb's version contains in-frame clones alone and is incomplete. The sample holds hundreds of thousands of clones; 89% are singletons and the top ten take approximately 2.5%.

This rearrangement joins TRBV5-1 to TRBJ2-3, with a possible D match to TRBD1 (5 bases). This TCR was sampled from a person between 18 and 65 years old who received the Ad26.COV2.S COVID-19 vaccine or a placebo. The sequencing used peripheral blood, collected in a trial of Ad26.COV2.S vaccine versus placebo. The CDR3 region is CASSLSWGSTDTQYF. The CDR3 nucleotides are TGCGCCAGCAGCTTGTCATGGGGCAGCACAGATACGCAGTATTTT.